A single sample gave rise to the 5 T cell receptor beta chains below, sequenced in a study of T cells after yellow fever vaccination. TCRdb used MiXCR to reprocess the 5' RACE reads, holding one entry per CDR3 protein. The table has under 550,000 distinct CDR3 sequences, 20% to 25% seen once; the top ten hold about 16%. The source material was PBMCs, sampled around 3 weeks after the first yellow fever vaccination. The receptors come from a man between 18 and 35 years old who received the YFV17D yellow fever vaccine.

V is TRBV6-2 or TRBV6-3 and J is TRBJ2-2; the D is unclear. The ends were cut back, 6 bases at V and 0 bases at J, with 14 bases in the middle. Germline CDR1 and CDR2: MNHEY and SVGEGT. This CDR3 has 16 residues. For the CDR3, the DNA is TGTGCCAGCAGCGAACCACAAACTTCGAACACCGGGGAGCTGTTTTTT. Protein: CASSEPQTSNTGELFF.

The rearrangement joins TRBV15 to TRBJ1-1; D might be TRBD1 (5 bases). Germline-derived CDR1 and CDR2 are LNHNV and YYDKDF (reference sequence). This CDR3 has 16 residues. Trimming cost V 0 bases and J 2 bases, with 13 bases left between them. The CDR3 here is CATSRDHVRVNTEAFF. The CDR3 DNA reads as TGTGCCACCAGCAGAGATCACGTCAGGGTCAACACTGAAGCTTTCTTT.

This clonotype has a handful of counts. V gene TRBV18 combines with J gene TRBJ2-3; D is possibly TRBD1 (6 bases). Germline lookup yields CDR1 KGHSH and CDR2 LQKENI. The CDR3 is 17 residues long. The germline V and J ends were trimmed by 2 bases and 0 bases, with 15 bases remaining between them. CDR3 nucleotides: TGTGCCAGCTCACCAAGGCGGACAGACGCTAGCACAGATACGCAGTATTTT. Translation: CASSPRRTDASTDTQYF. The full variable domain, its missing parts supplied by reference TRBV18 and TRBJ2-3, is NAGVMQNPRHLVRRRGQEARLRCSPMKGHSHVYWYRQLPEEGLKFMVYLQKENIIDESGMPKERFSAEFPKEGPSILRIQQVVRGDSAAYFCASSPRRTDASTDTQYFGPGTRLTVL.

This clonotype was counted a few times. The chain recombines TRBV5-1 with TRBJ1-2, with D uncertain. Per germline, CDR1 SGHRS and CDR2 YFSETQ. The CDR3 is 14 residues long. V was pared by 2 bases and J by 1 base, with 9 bases between. CDR3 sequence: CASSFTDGNYGYTF. The CDR3 DNA is TGCGCCAGCAGCTTCACGGACGGTAACTATGGCTACACCTTC. Variable domain in full (rest from reference TRBV5-1 and TRBJ1-2): KAGVTQTPRYLIKTRGQQVTLSCSPISGHRSVSWYQQTPGQGLQFLFEYFSETQRNKGNFPGRFSGRQFSNSRSEMNVSTLELGDSALYLCASSFTDGNYGYTFGSGTRLTVV.

This rearrangement joins TRBV15 to TRBJ2-7, with 7 bases aligning to TRBD1. This CDR3 has 12 residues. Looked up from germline, CDR1 is LNHNV and CDR2 is YYDKDF (reference sequence). With V trimmed by 4 bases and J by 7 bases, 4 bases remained unmatched. The CDR3 protein is CATSKGAREQYF. CDR3 DNA sequence: TGTGCCACCAGCAAGGGGGCGAGGGAGCAGTACTTC.